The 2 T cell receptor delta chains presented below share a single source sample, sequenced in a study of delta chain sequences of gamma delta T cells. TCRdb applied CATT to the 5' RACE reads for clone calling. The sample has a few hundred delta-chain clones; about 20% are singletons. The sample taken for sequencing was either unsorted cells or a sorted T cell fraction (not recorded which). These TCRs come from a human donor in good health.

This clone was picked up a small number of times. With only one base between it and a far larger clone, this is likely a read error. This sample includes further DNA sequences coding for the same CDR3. In nucleotides, the CDR3 is TGTGCCTGTGACCCCGTACTGGGGGATACGGGGACAGCACAACTCTTCTTT. Translated: CACDPVLGDTGTAQLFF. The genes are TRDV2 and TRDJ2, with 13 bases that match TRDD3. The CDR3 covers 17 residues. Trimming removed 3 bases from V and 4 bases from J; junction bases left unmatched: 7. Germline-derived CDR1 and CDR2 are GEAIGNYY and EKD.

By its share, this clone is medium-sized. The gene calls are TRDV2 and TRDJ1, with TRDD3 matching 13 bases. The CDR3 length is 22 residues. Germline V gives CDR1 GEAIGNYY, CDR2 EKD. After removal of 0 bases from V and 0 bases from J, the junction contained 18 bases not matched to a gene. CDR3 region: CACDTLLGDTADFSRYTDKLIF. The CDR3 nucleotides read TGTGCCTGTGACACCCTACTGGGGGATACGGCGGATTTCTCCCGGTACACCGATAAACTCATCTTT.